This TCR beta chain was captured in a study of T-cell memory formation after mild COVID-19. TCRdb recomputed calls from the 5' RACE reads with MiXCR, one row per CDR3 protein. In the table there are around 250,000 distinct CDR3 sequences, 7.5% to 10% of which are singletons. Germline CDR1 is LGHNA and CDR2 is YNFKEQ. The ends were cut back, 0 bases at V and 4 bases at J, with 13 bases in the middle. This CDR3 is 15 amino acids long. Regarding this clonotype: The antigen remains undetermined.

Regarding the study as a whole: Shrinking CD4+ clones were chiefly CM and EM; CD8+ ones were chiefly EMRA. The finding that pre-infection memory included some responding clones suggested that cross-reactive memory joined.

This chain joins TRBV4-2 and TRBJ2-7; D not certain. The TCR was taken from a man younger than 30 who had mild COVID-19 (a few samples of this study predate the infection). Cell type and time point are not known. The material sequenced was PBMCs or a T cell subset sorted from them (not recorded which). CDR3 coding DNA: TGTGCCAGCAGCCAAGATCTCGAACACGGATACGAGCAGTACGTC. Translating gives CASSQDLEHGYEQYV.